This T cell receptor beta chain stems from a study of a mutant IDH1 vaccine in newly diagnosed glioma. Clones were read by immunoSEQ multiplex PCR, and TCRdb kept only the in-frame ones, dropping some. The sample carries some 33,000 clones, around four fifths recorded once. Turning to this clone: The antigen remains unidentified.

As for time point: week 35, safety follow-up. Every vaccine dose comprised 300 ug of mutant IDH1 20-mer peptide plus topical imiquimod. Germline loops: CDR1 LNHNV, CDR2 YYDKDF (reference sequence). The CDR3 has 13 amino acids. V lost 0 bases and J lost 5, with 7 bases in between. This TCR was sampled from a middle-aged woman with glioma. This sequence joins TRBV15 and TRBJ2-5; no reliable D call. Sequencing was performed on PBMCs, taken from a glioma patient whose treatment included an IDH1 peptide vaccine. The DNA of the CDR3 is TGTGCCACCAGCAGAGATCGACTGGAGACCCAGTACTTC. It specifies CATSRDRLETQYF.